This T cell receptor beta chain was sequenced in a study of T cells in Graves' hyperthyroidism and ophthalmopathy. There were TCR beta CDR3 regions amplified from RNA transcripts. RT-PCR in the first round (using the HTBI primer set) targeted the TCR CDR3. TCRdb redid the calling of the multiplex PCR reads with MiXCR, one entry per CDR3 protein. Of about 580,000 distinct CDR3 sequences in the sample, about 45% were seen once. This CDR3 is built from 16 residues. V lost 4 bases to trimming and J lost 5 bases; unmatched junction nucleotides: 10. Germline CDR1 MNHEY, CDR2 SVGAGI. The sample comprised peripheral blood or thyroid tissue (not recorded which). This receptor was obtained from a woman between 18 and 29 years old with Graves' hyperthyroidism. The J gene is TRBJ2-5, the V gene TRBV6-5, with 10 bases matching TRBD1. The CDR3 protein is CASSFVGTGAGETQYF. The CDR3 nucleotides are TGTGCCAGCAGTTTCGTCGGGACAGGGGCGGGGGAGACCCAGTACTTC.